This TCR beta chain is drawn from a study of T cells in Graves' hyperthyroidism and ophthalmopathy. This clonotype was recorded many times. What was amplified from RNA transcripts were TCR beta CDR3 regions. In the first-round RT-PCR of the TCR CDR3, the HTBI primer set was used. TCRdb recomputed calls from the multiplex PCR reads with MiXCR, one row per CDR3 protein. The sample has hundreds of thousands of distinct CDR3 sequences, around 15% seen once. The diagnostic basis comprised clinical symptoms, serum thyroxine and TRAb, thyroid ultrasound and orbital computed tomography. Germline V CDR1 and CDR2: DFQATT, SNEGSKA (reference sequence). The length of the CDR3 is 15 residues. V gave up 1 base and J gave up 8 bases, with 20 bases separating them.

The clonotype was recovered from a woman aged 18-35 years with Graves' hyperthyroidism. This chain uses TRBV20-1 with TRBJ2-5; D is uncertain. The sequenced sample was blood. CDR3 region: CSARVTDSPQGTQYF. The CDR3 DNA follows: TGCAGTGCTAGAGTGACTGACTCACCCCAAGGTACCCAGTACTTC.